A selection of T cell receptor beta chains follows, all from one sample in a study of blood T cell repertoires in COVID-19. TCRdb keeps only in-frame clones here, not all; method: immunoSEQ multiplex PCR. The data show over 100,000 clones, approximately 84% seen once. Source material: peripheral blood. These receptors all stem from a man aged 40-49 years with active or convalescent COVID-19. Each CDR3 is given with its conserved first and last residue. The order of the fields is D gene, CDR3 length, J gene, clone size, V gene, CDR3 protein. The D gene is left open where the match is weak. Where a row states a size, it is once, few, many or the class of an expanded clone; other rows omit it.

>TRBD2|15|TRBJ2-3|.|TRBV7-9
CASSPGTSGSDTQYF
>.|16|TRBJ1-5|.|TRBV3-1/TRBV3-2
CASSQGTRSSNQPQHF
>TRBD2|13|TRBJ2-7|once|TRBV29-1
CSVGESGGGEQYF
>.|15|TRBJ1-3|.|TRBV6-5
CASSYLGTGGNTIYF
>.|12|TRBJ1-1|.|TRBV12-3/TRBV12-4
CASSERGTEAFF
>.|16|TRBJ1-4|.|TRBV15
CATSREGTVANEKLFF
>TRBD1|15|TRBJ2-2|.|TRBV10-3
CAISEGAGGPGELFF
>.|15|TRBJ2-3|.|TRBV6-2/TRBV6-3
CASSYPGYSTDTQYF
>TRBD1|15|TRBJ1-2|.|TRBV6-5
CASSSIKGRGHGYTF
>TRBD1|15|TRBJ1-1|.|TRBV11-1
CASSLRTGLNTEAFF
>TRBD1|13|TRBJ2-5|.|TRBV9
CASGLTGRETQYF
>.|15|TRBJ2-3|.|TRBV9
CASSVAPLDTDTQYF
>TRBD1|18|TRBJ2-7|.|TRBV5-1
CASSFSATGTGSSYEQYF
>.|14|TRBJ2-1|.|TRBV7-2
CASGGGFSYNEQFF
>TRBD1|13|TRBJ2-2|.|TRBV2
CASNGQVAGELFF
>.|11|TRBJ2-1|once|TRBV12-3/TRBV12-4
CASSLVVEQFF
>.|15|TRBJ2-5|.|TRBV5-1
CASSSLLYQQETQYF
>.|13|TRBJ1-5|once|TRBV4-3
CASSQDLDQPQHF
>.|15|TRBJ2-3|.|TRBV7-2
CASSENSFTADTQYF
>TRBD2|14|TRBJ2-5|.|TRBV5-4
CASSAGGRGETQYF
>TRBD1|15|TRBJ1-1|once|TRBV18
CASSPPRGLRTEAFF
>TRBD1|13|TRBJ1-3|.|TRBV13
CASSSGQGSTIYF